A single sample gave rise to the 21 T cell receptor beta chains below, sequenced in a study of a mutant IDH1 vaccine in newly diagnosed glioma. Time point given: week 35, safety follow-up. The vaccine gave 300 ug of a 20-mer mutant IDH1 peptide subcutaneously per dose. Produced via immunoSEQ multiplex PCR; TCRdb's table is partial and in-frame only. Altogether roughly 32,000 clones are present, under 85% being singletons, with the ten largest covering about a tenth. No antigen is known for these receptors. This specimen consisted of PBMCs, obtained from a glioma patient whose treatment included an IDH1 peptide vaccine. The receptors originated from a young woman with glioma. Some clones in this sample may be carry-over from other donors' samples.

V and J are TRBV27 and TRBJ2-7; weak D call: TRBD1 (6 bases). The CDR3 runs 13 residues. CDR1 is MNHEY, CDR2 SMNVEV, per germline (reference sequence). The V gene lost 4 bases and the J gene lost 5 bases, with 12 bases spanning the gap. The CDR3 DNA reads as TGTGCCAGCAGTTATAGTGAGGGGGACGAGCAGTACTTC. Protein sequence: CASSYSEGDEQYF.

This chain joins TRBV29-1 and TRBJ1-1; a weak D match, TRBD1 (5 bases). The V gene's germline CDR1 is SQVTM and CDR2 ANQGSEA. The CDR3 is 15 amino acids. V lost 4 bases to trimming and J lost 4 bases, with 19 bases between them. The CDR3 DNA follows: TGCAGCGTTGTAGGGGCCCCAGGGCATAGCACTGAAGCTTTCTTT. This gives the protein CSVVGAPGHSTEAFF.

The chain recombines TRBV6-5 with TRBJ2-7; D is perhaps TRBD2 (5 bases). The germline gives CDR1 MNHEY, CDR2 SVGAGI. The CDR3 runs to 14 residues. Trimming shortened V by 7 bases and J by 0 bases, and 13 bases separated the two germline ends. The CDR3 nucleotides are TGTGCCAGCACTCCCGGGGTTCTCTCCTACGAGCAGTACTTC. Its translation is CASTPGVLSYEQYF.

The chain couples TRBV7-6 to TRBJ2-1; TRBD2 matches at 10 bases. V gave up 5 bases and J gave up 9 bases; unmatched junction bases: 13. The CDR3 loop spans 16 amino acids. CDR1 SGHVS and CDR2 FNYEAQ come from the germline V gene. CDR3 bases: TGTGCCAGCAGCCAAGGGCTAGCGGGAGCGAGTGGTGAGCAGTTCTTC. As protein: CASSQGLAGASGEQFF.

The chain recombines TRBV11-2 with TRBJ1-1; D ambiguous. The CDR3 is 14 amino acids. The V and J ends lost 1 base and 7 bases respectively, with 13 bases between them. Germline V gene data show CDR1 as SGHAT and CDR2 as FQNNGV. This chain's CDR3 is CASSLVPGKSEAFF. CDR3 bases: TGTGCCAGCAGCTTAGTACCGGGAAAAAGTGAAGCTTTCTTT.

V is TRBV5-1 and J is TRBJ1-1, with D possibly TRBD1 on 5 matching bases. The V and J ends lost 0 bases and 3 bases respectively, with 12 bases between them. This CDR3 has 15 residues. Germline V gene data show CDR1 as SGHRS and CDR2 as YFSETQ. CDR3 in amino acids: CASSLAGDSYTEAFF. For the CDR3, the DNA is TGCGCCAGCAGCTTGGCAGGCGACAGCTACACTGAAGCTTTCTTT. Filled out from reference TRBV5-1 and TRBJ1-1, the complete variable domain reads KAGVTQTPRYLIKTRGQQVTLSCSPISGHRSVSWYQQTPGQGLQFLFEYFSETQRNKGNFPGRFSGRQFSNSRSEMNVSTLELGDSALYLCASSLAGDSYTEAFFGQGTRLTVV.

The rearrangement joins TRBV30 to TRBJ2-4; D call uncertain. This CDR3 contains 15 residues. Looked up from germline, CDR1 is GTSNPN and CDR2 is SVGIG (reference sequence). V was pared by 0 bases and J by 0 bases, with 9 bases between. The CDR3, as DNA: TGTGCCTGGAGTGTACGAACCCTAGCCAAAAACATTCAGTACTTC. Translating it yields CAWSVRTLAKNIQYF.

The chain has TRBV19 and TRBJ2-7; possible D gene TRBD2, 5 bases. CDR1 LNHDA and CDR2 SQIVND come from the germline V gene (reference sequence). The length of the CDR3 is 15 residues. V was pared by 6 bases and J by 7 bases, with 22 bases between. CDR3 in DNA: TGTGCCAGTAGCCCCGCCCTACAAGAAACGGGGGAGCAGTACTTC. It translates to CASSPALQETGEQYF.

The rearrangement links TRBV10-1 to TRBJ2-5; D may be TRBD1 or TRBD2 (6 bases each). Germline assignment: CDR1 WNHNN and CDR2 SYGVQD (reference sequence). The CDR3 loop spans 16 amino acids. Trimming took 0 bases from V and 3 from J, leaving 14 bases between them. CDR3 loop: CASSESLTRGKETQYF. In nucleotides, the CDR3 is TGCGCCAGCAGTGAGTCGCTGACTAGGGGGAAAGAGACCCAGTACTTC.

V and J are TRBV7-8 and TRBJ2-2; D perhaps matches TRBD2 (7 bases). Looked up from germline, CDR1 is SGHVS and CDR2 is FQNEAQ. V shed 10 bases and J shed 0 bases, with 15 bases lying between them. The CDR3 runs 15 residues. CDR3 amino acids: CATRGGKSNTGELFF. In nucleotides, the CDR3 is TGTGCCACGAGGGGGGGGAAATCGAACACCGGGGAGCTGTTTTTT.

The V gene is TRBV10-2, the J gene TRBJ2-5, with D unresolved. Germline assignment: CDR1 WSHSY and CDR2 SAAADI. V was cut by 3 bases and J by 5 bases, with 13 bases left in between. CDR3 length equals 14 residues. The CDR3 loop is CASSDRNLGETQYF. CDR3 coding DNA: TGCGCCAGCAGTGACCGCAACCTCGGGGAGACCCAGTACTTC.

This clone is a singleton in its sample. Other DNA variants within this sample encode the same CDR3. The chain has TRBV9 and TRBJ2-1, with TRBD2 identical over 9 bases. The CDR3 loop spans 15 amino acids. Germline V gene sequence: CDR1 SGDLS, CDR2 YYNGEE. Unmatched junction bases numbered 7, after V lost 3 bases and J lost 6 bases. The CDR3 here is CASSALAGVGNEQFF. The CDR3 bases are TGTGCCAGCAGCGCCTTAGCGGGAGTGGGCAATGAGCAGTTCTTC.

The chain couples TRBV30 to TRBJ1-1; D unclear. Germline CDR1 is GTSNPN and CDR2 is SVGIG (reference sequence). The CDR3 loop spans 13 amino acids. V shed 3 bases and J shed 0 bases, with 8 bases lying between them. CDR3 DNA: TGTGCCTGGAGCCAACATATGAACACTGAAGCTTTCTTT. This translates into CAWSQHMNTEAFF.

This chain uses TRBV2 with TRBJ1-2, with D uncertain. The ends were cut back, 4 bases at V and 3 bases at J, with 12 bases in the middle. Germline CDR1 SNHLY, CDR2 FYNNEI. This CDR3 spans 14 amino acids. This chain's CDR3 is CASSAGREYYGYTF. The CDR3 DNA sequence: TGTGCCAGCAGTGCGGGGAGAGAGTACTATGGCTACACCTTC.

The chain links TRBV6-6 to TRBJ2-2; weak D call: TRBD2 (5 bases). Germline values: CDR1 MNHNY, CDR2 SVGAGI (reference sequence). The CDR3 loop spans 14 amino acids. Trimming left V 0 bases short and J 6 bases short, with 8 bases between. CDR3 region: CASSYSNGAGELFF. The DNA for the CDR3 is TGTGCCAGCAGTTACTCGAACGGGGCCGGGGAGCTGTTTTTT.

The chain carries TRBV27 and TRBJ1-1, with TRBD1 as a possible D gene (5 bases). This CDR3 has 13 residues. Trimming shortened V by 2 bases and J by 1 base, and 5 bases separated the two germline ends. Germline lookup yields CDR1 MNHEY and CDR2 SMNVEV (reference sequence). The CDR3 region is CASSLTGNTEAFF. The CDR3 DNA reads as TGTGCCAGCAGTTTAACAGGGAACACTGAAGCTTTCTTT.

This chain links TRBV6-5 with TRBJ2-7; D uncertain. The CDR3 consists of 14 residues. Germline V gene data show CDR1 as MNHEY and CDR2 as SVGAGI. Trimming cost V 0 bases and J 1 base, with 7 bases left between them. The CDR3 sequence is CASSYSEPSYEQYF. CDR3 DNA: TGTGCCAGCAGTTACTCGGAGCCTTCCTACGAGCAGTACTTC.

The chain uses TRBV9 and TRBJ1-2; no clear D gene. CDR1 is SGDLS, CDR2 YYNGEE, per germline. The CDR3 runs to 14 residues. V was cut by 0 bases and J by 4 bases, with 10 bases left in between. The CDR3 sequence is CASSVARESYGYTF. In DNA form, the CDR3 reads TGTGCCAGCAGCGTAGCCCGGGAAAGCTATGGCTACACCTTC.

The chain's CDR3 is CASSPPGVAGTYEQYF. CDR3 bases: TGTGCCAGCAGCCCACCCGGGGTAGCGGGAACCTACGAGCAGTACTTC. The chain is built from TRBV11-3 and TRBJ2-7; TRBD2 matches 8 bases. CDR3 length: 16 amino acids. CDR1 and CDR2 from the germline V gene are SGHNT and YENEEA. The V gene end was trimmed by 5 bases and the J gene end by 2 bases; junction bases not matched to a gene: 11.

The chain links TRBV6-5 to TRBJ2-5, with 8 bases lining up with TRBD1. In germline, CDR1 is MNHEY, CDR2 SVGAGI. Germline trimming cut 6 bases from V and 5 bases from J; bases unmatched to any gene: 8. The CDR3 has 14 amino acids. CDR3 amino acids: CASSQTGVGETQYF. CDR3 bases: TGTGCCAGCAGCCAGACAGGGGTGGGGGAGACCCAGTACTTC.

V and J are TRBV28 and TRBJ1-1, with D possibly being TRBD1 (6 bases). Germline V gene lookup returns CDR1 MDHEN and CDR2 SYDVKM. Between the trimmed V and J ends, which lost 5 bases and 10 bases, there was a span of 17 bases. The CDR3 has 13 residues. Here the CDR3 reads CASSPRDTSGAFF. Here the CDR3 DNA reads TGTGCCAGCAGTCCCCGGGACACCTCTGGAGCTTTCTTT.